In this sample, the clone carrying this T cell receptor beta chain turned up once. Its antigen remains unknown. The germline CDR1 and CDR2 sequences are LGHNA and YSLEER. After removal of 5 bases from V and 0 bases from J, the junction contained 4 bases not matched to a gene. This CDR3 spans 16 amino acids. The naive CD8 population came from CD45RO-negative cells selected for CCR7, without terminally differentiated effector memory CD45RA+ cells. This record belongs to a study of shared clonotypes between healthy human individuals. Study conclusions and caveats: What rarefaction showed was incomplete sorted-subset sequencing despite large depth. Shared clonotypes across all four donors exceeded non-shared ones in generation probability.

Clones were read by immunoSEQ multiplex PCR, and TCRdb kept only the in-frame ones, dropping some. The data hold about 1,900,000 clones, with about 95% observed a single time. Sequenced sample: naive CD8+ T cells sorted from blood. The rearrangement joins TRBV4-3 to TRBJ2-3; TRBD2 aligns across 11 bases. The sequence was collected from a man younger than 30 in good health. The CDR3 bases are TGCGCCAGCAGCACCCGGACTAGCGGGAGCACAGATACGCAGTATTTT. Translation gives CASSTRTSGSTDTQYF.